Below, 6 T cell receptor beta chains from the same sample are listed, as sequenced in a study of T-cell memory formation after mild COVID-19. TCRdb independently ran MiXCR on the 5' RACE reads; one entry per CDR3 protein. Found here are 300,000 to 350,000 distinct CDR3 sequences, approximately 15% of them singletons; the top ten hold 20% to 25%. Source material: PBMCs or a T cell subset sorted from them (not recorded which). The origin of the receptors is a man between 18 and 29 years old who had mild COVID-19 (a few samples of this study predate the infection). Cell type and time point are not known.

V gene TRBV12-3 or TRBV12-4 combines with J gene TRBJ1-1, with D possibly matching TRBD1 (5 bases). CDR3 length: 15 amino acids. Trimming pared 6 bases from V and 5 bases from J, leaving 19 bases between. CDR3 amino acids: CASSLTDSPGTEAFF. The CDR3 DNA follows: TGTGCCAGCAGCCTAACCGACAGCCCGGGGACTGAAGCTTTCTTT.

There are a few counts of this clonotype. V is TRBV6-2 or TRBV6-3 and J is TRBJ2-7, with unresolved D. The V end lost 8 bases, the J end lost 3 bases, and 20 bases lay between the germline ends. Germline CDR1 and CDR2: MNHEY and SVGEGT. The length of the CDR3 is 15 residues. The CDR3: CASAEESPRHYEQYV. Written as DNA, the CDR3 is TGTGCCAGCGCAGAAGAATCACCTAGACACTACGAGCAGTACGTC.

The sample holds many counts of this clonotype. The rearrangement joins TRBV6-5 to TRBJ1-2; D remains unclear. Germline CDR1 is MNHEY and CDR2 is SVGAGI. With 6 bases removed from V and 4 bases from J, the gap between germline ends came to 15 bases. The CDR3 runs 14 residues. In nucleotides, the CDR3 is TGTGCCAGCAGCAGTGGTCGGGTGGGCTATGGCTACACCTTC. This encodes CASSSGRVGYGYTF.

The chain joins TRBV7-9 to TRBJ1-5; 12 nucleotides match TRBD1. The J segment lost 7 bases and the V segment lost 3 bases, leaving 7 bases of the junction unmatched. Looked up from germline, CDR1 is SEHNR and CDR2 is FQNEAQ (reference sequence). CDR3 length equals 16 residues. CDR3 in amino acids: CASSFTGQGAGQPQHF. The CDR3 DNA sequence: TGTGCCAGCAGCTTTACGGGACAGGGGGCAGGGCAGCCCCAGCATTTT.

The rearrangement uses TRBV6-5 and TRBJ1-1; 7 bases line up with TRBD1. The germline CDR1 and CDR2 sequences are MNHEY and SVGAGI. J was trimmed by 2 bases and V by 0 bases; bases with no gene match: 12. This CDR3 spans 18 amino acids. The CDR3 coding sequence is TGTGCCAGCAGTTACTCGGCGACAGGGCGGGGGCAAAACACTGAAGCTTTCTTT. This gives the protein CASSYSATGRGQNTEAFF.

This clonotype was observed many times. The chain couples TRBV5-4 to TRBJ2-1; D gene unclear. V dropped 0 bases and J dropped 5 bases, with 6 bases sitting between them. Germline lookup yields CDR1 SGHNT and CDR2 YYREEE (reference sequence). The CDR3 consists of 13 residues. The CDR3 region has the DNA TGTGCCAGCAGCTTGGGGCCCGACAATGAGCAGTTCTTC. It translates to CASSLGPDNEQFF.